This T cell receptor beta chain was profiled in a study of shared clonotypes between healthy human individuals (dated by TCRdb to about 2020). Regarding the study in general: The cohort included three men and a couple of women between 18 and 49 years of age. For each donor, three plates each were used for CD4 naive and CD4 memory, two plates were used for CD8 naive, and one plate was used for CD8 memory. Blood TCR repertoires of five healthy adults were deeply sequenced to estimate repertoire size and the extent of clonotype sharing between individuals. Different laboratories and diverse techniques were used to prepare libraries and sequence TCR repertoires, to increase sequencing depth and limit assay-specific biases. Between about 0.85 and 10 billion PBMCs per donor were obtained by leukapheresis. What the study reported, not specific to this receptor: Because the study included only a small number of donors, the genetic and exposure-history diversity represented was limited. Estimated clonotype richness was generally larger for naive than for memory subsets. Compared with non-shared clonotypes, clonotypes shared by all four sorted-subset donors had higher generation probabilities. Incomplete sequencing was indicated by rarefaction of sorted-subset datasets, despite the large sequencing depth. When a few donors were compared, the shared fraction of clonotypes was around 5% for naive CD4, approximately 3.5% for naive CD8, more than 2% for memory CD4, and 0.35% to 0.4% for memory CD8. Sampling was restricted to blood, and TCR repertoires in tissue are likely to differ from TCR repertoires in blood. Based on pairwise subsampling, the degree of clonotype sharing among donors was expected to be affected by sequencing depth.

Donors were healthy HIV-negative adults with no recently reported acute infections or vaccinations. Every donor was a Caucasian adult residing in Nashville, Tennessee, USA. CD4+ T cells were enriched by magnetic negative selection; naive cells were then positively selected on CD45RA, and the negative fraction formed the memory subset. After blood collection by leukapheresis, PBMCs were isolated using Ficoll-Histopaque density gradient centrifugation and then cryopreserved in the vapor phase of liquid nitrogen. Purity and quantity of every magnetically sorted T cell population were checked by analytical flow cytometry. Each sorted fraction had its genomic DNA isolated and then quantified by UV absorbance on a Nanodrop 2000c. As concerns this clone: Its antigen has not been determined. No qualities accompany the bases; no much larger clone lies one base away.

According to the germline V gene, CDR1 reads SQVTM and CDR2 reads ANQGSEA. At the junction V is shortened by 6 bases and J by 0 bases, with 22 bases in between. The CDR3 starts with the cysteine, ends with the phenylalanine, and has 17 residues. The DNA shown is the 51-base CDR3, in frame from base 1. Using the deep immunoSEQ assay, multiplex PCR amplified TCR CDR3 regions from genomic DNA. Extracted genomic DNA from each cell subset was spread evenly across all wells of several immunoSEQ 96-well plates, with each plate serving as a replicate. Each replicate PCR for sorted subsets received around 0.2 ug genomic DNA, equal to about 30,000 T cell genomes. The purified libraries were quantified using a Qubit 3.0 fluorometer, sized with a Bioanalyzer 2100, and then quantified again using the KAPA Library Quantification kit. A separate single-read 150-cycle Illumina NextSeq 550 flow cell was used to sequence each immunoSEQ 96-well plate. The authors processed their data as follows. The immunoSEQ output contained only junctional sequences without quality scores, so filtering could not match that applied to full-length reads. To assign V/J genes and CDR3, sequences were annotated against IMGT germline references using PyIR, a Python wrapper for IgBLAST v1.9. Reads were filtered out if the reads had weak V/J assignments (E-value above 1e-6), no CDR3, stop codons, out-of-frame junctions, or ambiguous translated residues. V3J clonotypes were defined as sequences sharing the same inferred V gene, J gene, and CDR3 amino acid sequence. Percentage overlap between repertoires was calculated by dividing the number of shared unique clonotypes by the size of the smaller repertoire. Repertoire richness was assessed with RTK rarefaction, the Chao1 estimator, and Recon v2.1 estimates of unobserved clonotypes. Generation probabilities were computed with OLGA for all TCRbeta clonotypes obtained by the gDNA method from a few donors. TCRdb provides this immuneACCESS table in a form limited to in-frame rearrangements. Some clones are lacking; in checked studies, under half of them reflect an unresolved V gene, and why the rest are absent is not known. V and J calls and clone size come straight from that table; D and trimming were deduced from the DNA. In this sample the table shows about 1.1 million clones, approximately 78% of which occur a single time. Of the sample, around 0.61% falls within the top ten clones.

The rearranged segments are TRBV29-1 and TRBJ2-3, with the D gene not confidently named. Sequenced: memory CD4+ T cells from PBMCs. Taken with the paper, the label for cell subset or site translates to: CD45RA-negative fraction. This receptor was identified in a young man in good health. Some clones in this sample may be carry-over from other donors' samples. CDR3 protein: CSVAIQPFGVSTDTQYF. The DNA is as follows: TGCAGCGTCGCCATTCAGCCTTTTGGGGTTAGCACAGATACGCAGTATTTT.